This passage covers 27 T cell receptor beta chains from one sample sequenced in a study of blood T cells in healthy people across ages. Next came a second PCR, run for roughly 6 to 11 cycles, which used a sample-barcoded 5' primer along with a J-beta primer mix. TCRdb ran MiXCR on the 5' RACE reads and lists one entry per CDR3 protein. This sample carries about 1,500,000 distinct CDR3 sequences, 28% of them seen once, and the ten largest clones take around 7.7%. The sequenced sample was blood. The receptors were sampled from a woman aged 25 to 39 in good health.

A few counts support this clonotype. The chain is built from TRBV6-1 and TRBJ2-1; D gene uncertain. Germline assignment: CDR1 MNHNS and CDR2 SASEGT. CDR3 size: 14 residues. V lost 7 bases, J lost 10 bases, and 20 bases lay in between. This chain's CDR3 is CASNSQPGPYEQFF. The CDR3 DNA follows: TGTGCCAGCAATAGTCAGCCAGGACCCTACGAGCAGTTCTTC.

The rearrangement joins TRBV6-5 to TRBJ2-6; no reliable D call. CDR1 is MNHEY, CDR2 SVGAGI, per germline. The length of the CDR3 is 15 residues. V lost 7 bases and J 0 bases, leaving 10 bases between the germline ends. CDR3 bases: TGTGCCAGCACTACGTTCTTCTCTGGGGCCAACGTCCTGACTTTC. Translation: CASTTFFSGANVLTF.

This rearrangement joins TRBV20-1 to TRBJ1-1; D possibly corresponds to TRBD1 (5 bases). The germline V gene has CDR1 DFQATT and CDR2 SNEGSKA (reference sequence). CDR3 length: 12 amino acids. Trimming pared 5 bases from V and 7 bases from J, leaving 14 bases between. CDR3 loop: CSALKRQFEAFF. As DNA, the CDR3 is TGCAGTGCTTTAAAGCGACAGTTTGAAGCTTTCTTT.

This clonotype was observed a handful of times. A single base separates this from a much larger clone, so it may be a read error. The rearrangement uses TRBV20-1 and TRBJ2-1, with D unresolved. The end of the DNA aligns better with TRBJ2-7, so the J call may be wrong. The germline V gene encodes CDR1 DFQATT and CDR2 SNEGSKA (reference sequence). The CDR3 runs to 14 residues. CDR3 sequence reads: CSASRPGTYNEQYF. The DNA for the CDR3 is TGCAGTGCTAGCCGTCCGGGTACCTACAATGAGCAGTACTTC.

In its sample, this clonotype was seen many times. V is TRBV12-3 or TRBV12-4 and J is TRBJ2-1, with 11 bases lining up with TRBD2. The CDR3 sequence is 14 residues long. J was trimmed by 7 bases and V by 7 bases; bases with no gene match: 6. CDR3 sequence: CASTPSGGINEQFF. The DNA for the CDR3 is TGTGCCAGCACCCCTAGCGGGGGGATTAATGAGCAGTTCTTC.

This clonotype turned up a few times. V and J are TRBV4-2 and TRBJ2-3, with D possibly matching TRBD2 (6 bases). V was cut by 0 bases and J by 9 bases, with 13 bases left in between. Germline CDR1 and CDR2: LGHNA and YNFKEQ. This CDR3 comprises 14 residues. This CDR3 reads CASSQELTSTTQYF. In DNA form, the CDR3 reads TGTGCCAGCAGCCAAGAACTGACTAGTACAACGCAGTATTTT.

The rearrangement uses TRBV12-3 or TRBV12-4 and TRBJ2-1; 11 nucleotides agree with TRBD2. There are 14 residues in the CDR3. V gave up 6 bases and J gave up 7 bases; unmatched junction bases: 5. CDR3 loop: CASRTSGRVNEQFF. CDR3 DNA: TGTGCCAGCAGAACTAGCGGGAGAGTAAATGAGCAGTTCTTC.

The sample holds a few counts of this clonotype. This chain links TRBV18 with TRBJ1-1; 7 bases fit TRBD1. There are 13 residues in the CDR3. From germline, CDR1 is KGHSH and CDR2 LQKENI. Trimming took 3 bases from V and 7 from J; bases not matched to a gene: 5. The CDR3 sequence is CASSPGTDDEAFF. The DNA for the CDR3 is TGTGCCAGCTCACCTGGGACAGATGATGAAGCTTTCTTT.

In its sample, this clonotype was seen a few times. The chain employs TRBV5-1 and TRBJ1-2; 11 nucleotides agree with TRBD1. Trimming cost V 8 bases and J 6 bases; bases outside gene matches: 6. The CDR3 totals 13 residues. Germline V gene data show CDR1 as SGHRS and CDR2 as YFSETQ. The CDR3 protein is CASAWTGGDGYTF. CDR3 nucleotide sequence: TGCGCCAGTGCATGGACAGGGGGCGATGGCTACACCTTC.

The chain recombines TRBV20-1 with TRBJ1-4, with D unclear. CDR3 size: 12 residues. Germline CDR1 DFQATT, CDR2 SNEGSKA (reference sequence). V was clipped by 0 bases and J by 8 bases, with 7 bases between them. The CDR3 nucleotides read TGCAGTGCTAGAGACAGGTCGGAAAAACTGTTTTTT. It yields the protein CSARDRSEKLFF.

This clonotype was observed many times. V and J are TRBV20-1 and TRBJ2-5; no clear D. CDR3 length equals 10 residues. V dropped 3 bases and J dropped 5 bases, with 4 bases sitting between them. Germline loops: CDR1 DFQATT, CDR2 SNEGSKA (reference sequence). CDR3 region: CSARWETQYF. Here the CDR3 DNA reads TGCAGTGCTAGGTGGGAGACCCAGTACTTC.

V and J are TRBV12-3 or TRBV12-4 and TRBJ2-7, with D maybe TRBD1 (6 bases). Trimming stripped 6 bases from V and 2 bases from J, with 11 bases between. The CDR3 consists of 13 residues. This CDR3 is CASREDSPYEQYF. The CDR3 region has the DNA TGTGCCAGCAGGGAGGACAGCCCCTACGAGCAGTACTTC.

The CDR3 protein is CASSLEGGGSRFF. The CDR3 nucleotides are TGTGCCAGCAGCTTGGAAGGAGGCGGGAGTCGGTTCTTC. The chain uses TRBV5-5 and TRBJ2-1; the match to TRBD2 covers 7 bases. CDR3 length equals 13 residues. V trimming: 0 bases; J trimming: 15 bases; junction bases outside the gene matches: 9. Germline assignment: CDR1 SGHKS and CDR2 YYEKEE (reference sequence).

The sample holds a few counts of this clonotype. The genes are TRBV7-2 and TRBJ1-1; weak D call: TRBD1 (6 bases). Germline CDR1 SGHTA, CDR2 FQGNSA. The V end was cut by 6 bases, the J end by 4 bases, with 12 bases between. The CDR3 covers 13 residues. In DNA, the CDR3 is TGTGCCAGCAGAATGGGAGGGGGCACTGAAGCTTTCTTT. Protein: CASRMGGGTEAFF. Full variable domain (outside the CDR3, taken from reference TRBV7-2 and TRBJ1-1): GAGVSQSPSNKVTEKGKDVELRCDPISGHTALYWYRQSLGQGLEFLIYFQGNSAPDKSGLPSDRFSAERTGGSVSTLTIQRTQQEDSAVYLCASRMGGGTEAFFGQGTRLTVV.

This chain uses TRBV20-1 with TRBJ2-3; a weak D match, TRBD1 (6 bases). The CDR3 has 15 amino acids. Looked up from germline, CDR1 is DFQATT and CDR2 is SNEGSKA (reference sequence). Trimming pared 0 bases from V and 5 bases from J, leaving 15 bases between. The CDR3 protein is CSARDFRGVLDTQYF. DNA for the CDR3: TGCAGTGCTAGAGATTTCAGGGGAGTGTTAGATACGCAGTATTTT.

This clonotype was detected ten times or more. The J gene is TRBJ2-4, the V gene TRBV20-1, with D maybe TRBD2 (6 bases). V was cut by 0 bases and J by 7 bases, with 10 bases left in between. The germline gives CDR1 DFQATT, CDR2 SNEGSKA (reference sequence). The CDR3 length is 13 residues. CDR3: CSARDPLANIQYF. The CDR3 coding sequence is TGCAGTGCTAGAGATCCCCTAGCGAACATTCAGTACTTC.

This clonotype was counted between two and nine times. The rearrangement uses TRBV28 and TRBJ2-7; 7 nucleotides line up with TRBD1. CDR3 size: 15 residues. From germline, CDR1 is MDHEN and CDR2 SYDVKM. Germline trimming cut 4 bases from V and 3 bases from J; bases unmatched to any gene: 9. CDR3: CASSSPGGEFYEQYF. CDR3 sequence (DNA): TGTGCCAGCAGTTCCCCAGGGGGAGAGTTCTACGAGCAGTACTTC.

This chain uses TRBV28 with TRBJ1-2; D is uncertain. There are 14 residues in the CDR3. Germline CDR1 and CDR2: MDHEN and SYDVKM. V lost 2 bases and J 0 bases, leaving 7 bases between the germline ends. CDR3 sequence reads: CASSLIGANYGYTF. The CDR3 DNA sequence: TGTGCCAGCAGTTTAATCGGTGCTAACTATGGCTACACCTTC.

This clonotype was detected many times. The chain combines TRBV7-2 with TRBJ2-5; D is undetermined. CDR3 length equals 11 residues. From germline, CDR1 is SGHTA and CDR2 FQGNSA. V lost 7 bases and J lost 5, with 8 bases in between. The CDR3 is CASMEGETQYF. The CDR3 DNA is TGTGCCAGCATGGAAGGGGAGACCCAGTACTTC.

Ten or more counts support this clonotype. Here the CDR3 reads CSAPSTDLYGTQYF. The CDR3, as DNA: TGCAGTGCCCCCAGCACAGACCTCTATGGTACGCAGTATTTT. This sequence joins TRBV20-1 and TRBJ2-3, with no clear D. The CDR3 has 14 residues. V was cut by 6 bases and J by 8 bases, with 21 bases left in between. Germline V gives CDR1 DFQATT, CDR2 SNEGSKA (reference sequence).

This clonotype was observed at least ten times. V and J are TRBV6-2 or TRBV6-3 and TRBJ2-1; D is unclear. Per the germline V gene, CDR1 is MNHEY and CDR2 is SVGEGT. The CDR3 sequence is 12 residues long. Between the trimmed V and J ends, which lost 2 bases and 4 bases, there was a span of 3 bases. The CDR3 reads CASSYLYNEQFF. CDR3 DNA: TGTGCCAGCAGTTACCTGTACAATGAGCAGTTCTTC.

The chain employs TRBV18 and TRBJ1-1; D uncertain. V was clipped by 4 bases and J by 1 base, with 10 bases between them. The CDR3 has 14 amino acids. Germline loops: CDR1 KGHSH, CDR2 LQKENI. As DNA, the CDR3 is TGTGCCAGCTCACGGTCACAGCCGAACACTGAAGCTTTCTTT. Amino acid sequence: CASSRSQPNTEAFF.

This sequence joins TRBV12-3 or TRBV12-4 and TRBJ2-5; 8 bases map to TRBD1. The CDR3 has 16 amino acids. The J segment lost 11 bases and the V segment lost 6 bases, leaving 20 bases of the junction unmatched. The CDR3 reads CASSGGTGSSYNEQYF. The CDR3 bases are TGTGCCAGCAGCGGCGGGACAGGAAGCTCCTACAATGAGCAGTACTTC.

The table lists this clonotype with many counts. The chain's CDR3 is CASSYAGSGYQETQYF. Here the CDR3 DNA reads TGTGCCAGCAGTTACGCTGGTAGCGGCTACCAAGAGACCCAGTACTTC. The rearrangement links TRBV6-6 to TRBJ2-5, with D tentatively TRBD2 (6 bases). This CDR3 contains 16 residues. The V end was cut by 2 bases, the J end by 0 bases, with 13 bases between. The germline V gene encodes CDR1 MNHNY and CDR2 SVGAGI (reference sequence).

Ten or more counts support this clonotype. The chain links TRBV29-1 to TRBJ2-7, with D perhaps given as TRBD1 or TRBD2 (5 bases each). This CDR3 is 14 amino acids long. V was cut by 5 bases and J by 1 base, with 15 bases left in between. Germline V gene lookup returns CDR1 SQVTM and CDR2 ANQGSEA. In DNA, the CDR3 is TGCAGCGTTTCCGGGACGGGTGGTTCCTACGAGCAGTACTTC. It codes for CSVSGTGGSYEQYF.

This clonotype came up a few times. The genes are TRBV5-1 and TRBJ2-6, with 9 positions matching TRBD1. Germline loops: CDR1 SGHRS, CDR2 YFSETQ. The trim removed 4 bases at V and 4 bases at J, leaving 12 bases unmatched. The CDR3 extends over 18 amino acids. CDR3 loop: CASSARDRVLPGANVLTF. For the CDR3, the DNA is TGCGCCAGCAGCGCCCGGGACAGGGTCCTTCCCGGGGCCAACGTCCTGACTTTC. The complete variable domain, with remaining parts taken from reference TRBV5-1 and TRBJ2-6, reads KAGVTQTPRYLIKTRGQQVTLSCSPISGHRSVSWYQQTPGQGLQFLFEYFSETQRNKGNFPGRFSGRQFSNSRSEMNVSTLELGDSALYLCASSARDRVLPGANVLTFGAGSRLTVL.

The chain couples TRBV7-9 to TRBJ1-4; 10 bases line up with TRBD1. This CDR3 comprises 16 residues. CDR1 SEHNR and CDR2 FQNEAQ come from the germline V gene (reference sequence). V was clipped by 5 bases and J by 6 bases; unmatched bases: 9. The CDR3 bases are TGTGCCAGCAGCAGAGACATTGGACAGGGGGATGAAAAACTGTTTTTT. This encodes CASSRDIGQGDEKLFF.